This TCR beta chain was obtained from a study of blood T cell repertoires in COVID-19. The table came from immunoSEQ multiplex PCR; TCRdb's copy has only in-frame clones and leaves some out. Of hundreds of thousands of clones in the sample, over 80% are singletons; the top ten hold roughly 0.26%. This CDR3 spans 15 amino acids. V lost 0 bases, J lost 5 bases, and 13 bases lay in between. The V gene's germline CDR1 is SNHLY and CDR2 FYNNEI. J is TRBJ2-5 and V is TRBV2; tentative D call: TRBD1 (6 bases). The TCR was taken from a woman aged 18-30 years with acute or convalescent COVID-19. Specimen: peripheral blood. The DNA of the CDR3 is TGTGCCAGCAGTGAAGCGAGAACAGGGAGCGAGACCCAGTACTTC. It encodes CASSEARTGSETQYF.